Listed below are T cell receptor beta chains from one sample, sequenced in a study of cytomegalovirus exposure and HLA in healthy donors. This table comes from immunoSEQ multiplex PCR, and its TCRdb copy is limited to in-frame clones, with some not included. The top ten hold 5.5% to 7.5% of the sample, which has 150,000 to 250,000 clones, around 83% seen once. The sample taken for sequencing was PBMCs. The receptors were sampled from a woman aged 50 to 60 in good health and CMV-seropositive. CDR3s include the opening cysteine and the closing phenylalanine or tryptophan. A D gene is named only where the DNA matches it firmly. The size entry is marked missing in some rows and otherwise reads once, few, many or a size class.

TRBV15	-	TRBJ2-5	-	TGTGCCACCAGCAGAGATCAGGGGACAGAGACCCAGTACTTC	CATSRDQGTETQYF
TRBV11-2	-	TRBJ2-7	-	TGTGCCAGCAGCTCCCCAGTGGCGGCGGGGACGATCCGCGAGCAGTACTTC	CASSSPVAAGTIREQYF
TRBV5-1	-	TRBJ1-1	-	TGCGCCAGCAGAGAGGAGTTGAACACTGAAGCTTTCTTT	CASREELNTEAFF
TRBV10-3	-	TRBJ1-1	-	TGTGCCATCAGTGAGTCCAGGGAAGGGATCACTGAAGCTTTCTTT	CAISESREGITEAFF
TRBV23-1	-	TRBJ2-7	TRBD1	TGCGCCAGCACTCAAAGGGACAGGTTATACGAGCAGTACTTC	CASTQRDRLYEQYF
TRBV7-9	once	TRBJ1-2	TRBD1	TGTTCCAGCAGCTTTTCAGGGGGCAATGGCTACACCTTC	CSSSFSGGNGYTF
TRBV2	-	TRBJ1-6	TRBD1	TGTGCCAGCAGTGGGACAGGGGTAGGGGATTCACCCCTCCACTTT	CASSGTGVGDSPLHF
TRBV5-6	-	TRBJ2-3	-	TGTGCCAGCAGCTTGGTTTCGGGAAGGACAGCTAGCACAGATACGCAGTATTTT	CASSLVSGRTASTDTQYF
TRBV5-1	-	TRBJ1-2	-	TGCGCCAGCAGCTTGGATACAAGGGGGTATGGCTACACCTTC	CASSLDTRGYGYTF
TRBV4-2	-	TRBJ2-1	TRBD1	TGTGCCAGCAGCCCTCAAGCCAGGGGGACGAATGAGCAGTTCTTC	CASSPQARGTNEQFF
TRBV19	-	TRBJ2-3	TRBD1	TGTGCCAGTAGGCCGACAGGGGGTCGGGATACGCAGTATTTT	CASRPTGGRDTQYF
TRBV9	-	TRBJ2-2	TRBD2	TGTGCCAGCAGCCCGAGCGGGGGCGCGAACACCGGGGAGCTGTTTTTT	CASSPSGGANTGELFF
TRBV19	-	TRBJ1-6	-	TGTGCCAGTAGCTTCCAGACAAGTAATAATTCACCCCTCCACTTT	CASSFQTSNNSPLHF
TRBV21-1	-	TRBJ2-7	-	TGTGCCAGCAGCCCACGGGGGGGGGAGTCCTACGAGCAGTACTTC	CASSPRGGESYEQYF
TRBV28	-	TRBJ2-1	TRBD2	TGTGCCAGCCTTCTATCGGGGGGTAATGAGCAGTTCTTC	CASLLSGGNEQFF
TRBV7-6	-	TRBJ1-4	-	TGTGCCAGCAGCTTAGCCCCCCGACAGTCTGAAAAACTGTTTTTT	CASSLAPRQSEKLFF
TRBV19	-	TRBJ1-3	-	TGTGCCAGTAGTCCGCCACAGGAGAGCTCTGGAAACACCATATATTTT	CASSPPQESSGNTIYF
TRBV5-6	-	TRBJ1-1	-	TGTGCCAGCAGCTTGTTAACGGTGAACACTGAAGCTTTCTTT	CASSLLTVNTEAFF
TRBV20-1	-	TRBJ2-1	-	TGCAGTGCTAGAGAAACTAGCCGGCAGTTCTTC	CSARETSRQFF
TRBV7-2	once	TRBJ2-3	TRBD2	TGTGCCAGCAGCTTAACTGTGGGACTAGCGGGGCCCGTGGCAGATACGCAGTATTTT	CASSLTVGLAGPVADTQYF
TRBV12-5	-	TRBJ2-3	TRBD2	TGTGCTAGTGCTCGCGGCGGGACTAGCGGGGCTACAGATACGCAGTATTTT	CASARGGTSGATDTQYF
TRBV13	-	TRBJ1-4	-	TGTGCCAGCAGCCCGGCGGGCACTAATGAAAAACTGTTTTTT	CASSPAGTNEKLFF
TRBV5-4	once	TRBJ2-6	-	TGTGCCAGCAGCTTTCAGCCAGGGGGGTTTTTCGCTGGGGCCAACGTCCTGACTTTC	CASSFQPGGFFAGANVLTF
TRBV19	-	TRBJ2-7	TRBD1	TGTGCCAGTAGTATGGGTAGACAGGGGGCTGGGGAGCAGTACTTC	CASSMGRQGAGEQYF
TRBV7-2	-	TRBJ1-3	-	TGTGCCAGCAGCCTAAGGACAAGCTCTGGAAACACCATATATTTT	CASSLRTSSGNTIYF
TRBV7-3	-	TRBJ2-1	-	TGTGCCAGCAGCCTCCGGCTAGCGCCCTCCTACAATGAGCAGTTCTTC	CASSLRLAPSYNEQFF
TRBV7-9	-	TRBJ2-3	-	TGTTCCAGCAGCTTAGGGGCTAGCAGCACAGATACGCAGTATTTT	CSSSLGASSTDTQYF
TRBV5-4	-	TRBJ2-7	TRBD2	TGTGCCAGCAGCACCGTAGCGGGCGGCGAGCAGTACTTC	CASSTVAGGEQYF
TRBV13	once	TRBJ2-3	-	TGTGCCAGCAGCCCCAACACAGATACGCAGTATTTT	CASSPNTDTQYF
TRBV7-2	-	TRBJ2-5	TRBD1	TGTGCCAGCAGCCTCCAGACAGGGAAAGAGACCCAGTACTTC	CASSLQTGKETQYF
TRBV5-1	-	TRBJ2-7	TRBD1	TGCGCCAGCAGCTACGGACAGGGGAAGTACGAGCAGTACTTC	CASSYGQGKYEQYF
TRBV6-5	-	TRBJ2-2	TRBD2	TGTGCCAGCAGTTACCTAGCGGGACGCACCGGGGAGCTGTTTTTT	CASSYLAGRTGELFF
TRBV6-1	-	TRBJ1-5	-	TGTGCCAGCAGTCCCAGGGGCGGCAATCAGCCCCAGCATTTT	CASSPRGGNQPQHF
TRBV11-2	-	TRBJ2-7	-	TGTGCCAGCAGCCAAGACCGGGGCGAGCAGTACTTC	CASSQDRGEQYF
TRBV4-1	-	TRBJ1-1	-	TGCGCCAGCAGCCAAGAGCTACAGATCCCCATGAACACTGAAGCTTTCTTT	CASSQELQIPMNTEAFF
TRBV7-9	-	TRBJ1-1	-	TGTGCCAGCAGCTTACGGGAGAACACTGAAGCTTTCTTT	CASSLRENTEAFF
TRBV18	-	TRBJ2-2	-	TGTGCCAGCTCACCCGACGGGAACCGGGAGCTGTTTTTT	CASSPDGNRELFF
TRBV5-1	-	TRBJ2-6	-	TGCGCCAGCAGCCGTTCTGACGTCCTGACTTTC	CASSRSDVLTF
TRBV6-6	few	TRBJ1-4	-	TGTGCCAGCAGTCACCGTTTAACAGGGCAGCAGGAAAAACTGTTTTTT	CASSHRLTGQQEKLFF
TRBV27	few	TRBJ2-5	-	TGTGCCAGCAGACGAGATCTTTCTGGGACCCAGTACTTC	CASRRDLSGTQYF
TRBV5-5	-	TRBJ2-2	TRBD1	TGTGCCAGCAGCTTGGGGGTACAGGGGCAAACCGGGGAGCTGTTTTTT	CASSLGVQGQTGELFF
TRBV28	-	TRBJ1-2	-	TGTGCCAGCAGTCCTCGGGCGGGGACTGGCTACACCTTC	CASSPRAGTGYTF
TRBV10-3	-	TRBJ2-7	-	TGTGCCATCAGGAATCAGGGAGGCTACGAGCAGTACTTC	CAIRNQGGYEQYF
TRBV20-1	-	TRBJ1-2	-	TGCAGTGCTATCGGGGATGGCTACACCTTC	CSAIGDGYTF
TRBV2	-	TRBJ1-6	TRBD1	TGTGCCAGCAGTAACAGGGGGGATAATTCACCCCTCCACTTT	CASSNRGDNSPLHF
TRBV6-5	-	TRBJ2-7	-	TGTGCCAGCAGTTACGGGGCGTCTGGCGAGCAGTACTTC	CASSYGASGEQYF
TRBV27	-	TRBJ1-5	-	TGTGCCAGCAGTCCCGTCGGGCAGCCCCAGCATTTT	CASSPVGQPQHF
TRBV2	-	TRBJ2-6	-	TGTGCCAGCAGTCGAGACAGCTCTGGGGCCAACGTCCTGACTTTC	CASSRDSSGANVLTF
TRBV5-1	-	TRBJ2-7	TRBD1	TGCGCCAGCAGCGTCTCCTCCAGGGGGCTTGTTGAGCAGTACTTC	CASSVSSRGLVEQYF
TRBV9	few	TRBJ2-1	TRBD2	TGTGCCAGCAGCATTAGCGGGAGCTCCTACAATGAGCAGTTCTTC	CASSISGSSYNEQFF
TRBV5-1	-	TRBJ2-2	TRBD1	TGCGCCAGCAGCTCAACCGGGACAGCGAACACCGGGGAGCTGTTTTTT	CASSSTGTANTGELFF
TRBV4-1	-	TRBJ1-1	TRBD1	TGCGCCAGCAGCCAAATACAGGGGCGAAACACTGAAGCTTTCTTT	CASSQIQGRNTEAFF
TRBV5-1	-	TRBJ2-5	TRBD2	TGCGCCAGCAGCCCCGGGACTAGCGGGCAAGAGACCCAGTACTTC	CASSPGTSGQETQYF
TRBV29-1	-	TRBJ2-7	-	TGCAGCGTTGGAGGAGGGGGGGGCCACGAGCAGTACTTC	CSVGGGGGHEQYF
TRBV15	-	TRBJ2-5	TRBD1	TGTGCCACCAGCCTTCGGGACAGGGAAGTAGAGACCCAGTACTTC	CATSLRDREVETQYF